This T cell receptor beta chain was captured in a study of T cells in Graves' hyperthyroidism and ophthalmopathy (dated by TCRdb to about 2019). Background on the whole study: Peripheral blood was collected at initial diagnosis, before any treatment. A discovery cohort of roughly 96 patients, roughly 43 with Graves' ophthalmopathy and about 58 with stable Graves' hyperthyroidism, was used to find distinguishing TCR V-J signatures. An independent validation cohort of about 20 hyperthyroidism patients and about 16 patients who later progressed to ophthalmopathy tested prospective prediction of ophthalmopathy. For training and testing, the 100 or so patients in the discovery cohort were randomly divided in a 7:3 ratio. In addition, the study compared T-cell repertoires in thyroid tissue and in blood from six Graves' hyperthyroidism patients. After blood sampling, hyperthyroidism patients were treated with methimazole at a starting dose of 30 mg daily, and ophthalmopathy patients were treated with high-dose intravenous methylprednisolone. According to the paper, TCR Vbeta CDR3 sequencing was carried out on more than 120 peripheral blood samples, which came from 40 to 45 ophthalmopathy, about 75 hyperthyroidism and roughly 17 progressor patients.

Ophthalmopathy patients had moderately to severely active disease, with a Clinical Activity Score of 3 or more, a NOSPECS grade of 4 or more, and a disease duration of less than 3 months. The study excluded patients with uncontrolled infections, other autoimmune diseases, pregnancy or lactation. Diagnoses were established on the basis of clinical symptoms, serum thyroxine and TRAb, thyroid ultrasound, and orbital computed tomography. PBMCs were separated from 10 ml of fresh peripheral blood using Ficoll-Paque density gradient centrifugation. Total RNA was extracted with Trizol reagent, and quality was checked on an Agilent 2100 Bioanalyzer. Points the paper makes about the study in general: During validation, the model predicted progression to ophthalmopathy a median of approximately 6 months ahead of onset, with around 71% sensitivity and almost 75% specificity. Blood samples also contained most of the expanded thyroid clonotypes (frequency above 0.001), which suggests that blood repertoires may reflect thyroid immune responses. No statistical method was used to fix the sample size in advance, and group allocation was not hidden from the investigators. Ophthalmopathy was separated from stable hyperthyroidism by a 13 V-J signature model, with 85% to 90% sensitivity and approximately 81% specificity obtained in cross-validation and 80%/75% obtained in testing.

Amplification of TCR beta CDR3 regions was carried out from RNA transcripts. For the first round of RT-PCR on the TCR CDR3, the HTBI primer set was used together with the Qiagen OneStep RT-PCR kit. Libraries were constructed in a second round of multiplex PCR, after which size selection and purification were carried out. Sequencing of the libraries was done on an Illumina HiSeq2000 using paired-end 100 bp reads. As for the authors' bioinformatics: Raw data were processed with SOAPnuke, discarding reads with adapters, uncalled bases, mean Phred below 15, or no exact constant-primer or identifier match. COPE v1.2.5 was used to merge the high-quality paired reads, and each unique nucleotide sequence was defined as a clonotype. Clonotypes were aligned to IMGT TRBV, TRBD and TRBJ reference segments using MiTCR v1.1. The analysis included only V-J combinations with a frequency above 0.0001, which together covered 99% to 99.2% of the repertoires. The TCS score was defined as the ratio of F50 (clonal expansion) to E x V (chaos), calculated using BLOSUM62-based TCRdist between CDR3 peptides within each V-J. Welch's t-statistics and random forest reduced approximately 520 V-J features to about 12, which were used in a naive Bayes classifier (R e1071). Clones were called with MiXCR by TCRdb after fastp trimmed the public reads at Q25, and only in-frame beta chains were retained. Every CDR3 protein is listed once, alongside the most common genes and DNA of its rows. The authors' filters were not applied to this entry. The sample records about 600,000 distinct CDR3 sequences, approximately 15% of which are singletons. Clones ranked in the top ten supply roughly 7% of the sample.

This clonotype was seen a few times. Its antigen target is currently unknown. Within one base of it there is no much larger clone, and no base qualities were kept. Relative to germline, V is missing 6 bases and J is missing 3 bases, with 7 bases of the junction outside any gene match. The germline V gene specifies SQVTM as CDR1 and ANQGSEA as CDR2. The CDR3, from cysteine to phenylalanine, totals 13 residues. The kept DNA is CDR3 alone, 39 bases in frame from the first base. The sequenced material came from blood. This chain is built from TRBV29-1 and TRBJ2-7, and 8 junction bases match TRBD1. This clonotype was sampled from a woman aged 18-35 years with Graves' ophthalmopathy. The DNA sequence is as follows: TGCAGCGTAACCGGGACAGGAGTCTACGAGCAGTACTTC. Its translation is CSVTGTGVYEQYF.